These 27 T cell receptor beta chains were sequenced from one sample in a study of CD8+CD57+ T cells in acquired aplastic anemia. Researchers used genomic DNA as the template to profile TCR beta VDJ and CDR3. TCRdb itself ran the reads through MiXCR, one entry per CDR3 protein. Of more than 40,000 distinct CDR3 sequences listed, about 78% are singletons. Material: sorted CD4+, CD8+, or CD8+CD57+ T cells (not recorded which) from PBMCs. Receptor source: a human donor in good health, serving as a control.

In its sample, this clonotype was seen once. J is TRBJ2-3 and V is TRBV19; 8 nucleotides align to TRBD1. Germline V gene sequence: CDR1 LNHDA, CDR2 SQIVND (reference sequence). CDR3 length: 15 amino acids. Trimming cost V 6 bases and J 6 bases; bases outside gene matches: 11. In DNA, the CDR3 is TGTGCCAGTAGCAACCTAGGGTACAGGGGGGATACGCAGTATTTT. It yields the protein CASSNLGYRGDTQYF.

The V call is TRBV10-3, the J call TRBJ2-1, with unresolved D. The germline V gene has CDR1 ENHRY and CDR2 SYGVKD. The CDR3 has 12 residues. V was cut by 10 bases and J by 7 bases, with 14 bases left in between. The CDR3 reads CASANLRNEQFF. Written as DNA, the CDR3 is TGTGCCAGCGCGAACTTAAGGAATGAGCAGTTCTTC.

The chain joins TRBV11-2 to TRBJ2-7; 9 bases align to TRBD2. The CDR3 consists of 17 residues. The J segment lost 4 bases and the V segment lost 5 bases, leaving 15 bases of the junction unmatched. Looked up from germline, CDR1 is SGHAT and CDR2 is FQNNGV. CDR3 DNA: TGTGCCAGCAGCCCTCAGCGGGCGGGGGGGCTGGTTTACGAGCAGTACTTC. This codes for CASSPQRAGGLVYEQYF.

CDR3 sequence: CASSRGQQETQYF. Written as DNA, the CDR3 is TGTGCCAGCAGCCGCGGACAGCAAGAGACCCAGTACTTC. V gene TRBV11-1 combines with J gene TRBJ2-5; D perhaps matches TRBD1 (6 bases). V was cut by 5 bases and J by 2 bases, with 9 bases left in between. From germline, CDR1 is SGHAT and CDR2 FQDESV (reference sequence). The length of the CDR3 is 13 residues.

The rearrangement uses TRBV19 and TRBJ2-3; D gene unclear. Germline CDR1 and CDR2: LNHDA and SQIVND (reference sequence). Trimming stripped 1 base from V and 0 bases from J, with 8 bases between. This CDR3 contains 15 residues. CDR3 region: CASSIVTGSTDTQYF. CDR3 in DNA: TGTGCCAGTAGTATAGTTACCGGGAGCACAGATACGCAGTATTTT.

This rearrangement joins TRBV2 to TRBJ2-7, with 10 nucleotides matching TRBD1. CDR1 is SNHLY and CDR2 is FYNNEI in the germline V gene. The junction had 3 bases not matched to a gene; V was cut back by 7 bases and J by 3 bases. The CDR3 is made up of 13 amino acids. The chain's CDR3 is CASTRTGGYEQYF. The CDR3 nucleotides read TGTGCCAGCACTAGGACAGGGGGCTACGAGCAGTACTTC.

The count of this clonotype is one. The rearrangement links TRBV29-1 to TRBJ2-7; maybe TRBD1 (6 bases). The V end was cut by 6 bases, the J end by 1 base, with 13 bases between. CDR1 is SQVTM, CDR2 ANQGSEA, per germline. This CDR3 is 13 amino acids long. The DNA of the CDR3 is TGCAGCGTCGTACTCAGGGGTTCCTACGAGCAGTACTTC. Translated: CSVVLRGSYEQYF.

The rearrangement uses TRBV30 and TRBJ2-2, with D hard to call. Germline CDR1 and CDR2: GTSNPN and SVGIG (reference sequence). CDR3 length: 13 amino acids. Trimming stripped 5 bases from V and 3 bases from J, with 10 bases between. The CDR3, as DNA: TGTGCCTGGCCGCTTGAGGACACCGGGGAGCTGTTTTTT. Its protein product is CAWPLEDTGELFF.

V usage is TRBV19 and J usage is TRBJ1-2, with 9 bases that match TRBD1. The CDR3 spans 14 residues. Germline CDR1 reads LNHDA; CDR2 reads SQIVND (reference sequence). V shed 5 bases, J shed 4 bases, and the junction held 5 bases outside the gene matches. In DNA, the CDR3 is TGTGCCAGTAGTCCGGACAGGGGCGGCTATGGCTACACCTTC. It codes for CASSPDRGGYGYTF.

This chain connects TRBV20-1 to TRBJ2-5; D possibly matches TRBD1 or TRBD2 (5 bases each). Deletions cut 6 bases from V and 5 bases from J, with 16 bases between. Germline CDR1 and CDR2: DFQATT and SNEGSKA (reference sequence). The CDR3 spans 13 residues. The CDR3: CSAGDTRGETQYF. DNA of the CDR3: TGCAGTGCGGGGGATACTAGAGGCGAGACCCAGTACTTC.

The chain combines TRBV10-3 with TRBJ1-1; unclear D gene. There are 16 residues in the CDR3. Trimming left V 0 bases short and J 2 bases short, with 13 bases between. Germline V lookup: CDR1 ENHRY, CDR2 SYGVKD. CDR3 sequence (DNA): TGTGCCATCAGTGAGTCGCAGTTATCAGACAACACTGAAGCTTTCTTT. It codes for CAISESQLSDNTEAFF.

J is TRBJ2-6 and V is TRBV2, with 8 bases that match TRBD1. V shed 6 bases, J shed 4 bases, and the junction held 8 bases outside the gene matches. Looked up from germline, CDR1 is SNHLY and CDR2 is FYNNEI. The CDR3 spans 16 residues. CDR3 bases: TGTGCCAGCAGCCCTGGACAGGGTCCGGGGGCCAACGTCCTGACTTTC. Residues: CASSPGQGPGANVLTF. The full variable domain, its missing parts supplied by reference TRBV2 and TRBJ2-6, is EPEVTQTPSHQVTQMGQEVILRCVPISNHLYFYWYRQILGQKVEFLVSFYNNEISEKSEIFDDQFSVERPDGSNFTLKIRSTKLEDSAMYFCASSPGQGPGANVLTFGAGSRLTVL.

This clonotype was observed at least ten times. V and J are TRBV7-9 and TRBJ2-1; tentatively, D is TRBD2 (5 bases). The CDR3 spans 16 residues. The V gene's germline CDR1 is SEHNR and CDR2 FQNEAQ (reference sequence). Deletions cut 5 bases from V and 3 bases from J, with 17 bases between. The CDR3: CASSPRTLLDYNEQFF. The CDR3 coding sequence is TGTGCCAGCAGCCCCCGGACTCTCCTAGACTACAATGAGCAGTTCTTC. The full variable domain, in which reference TRBV7-9 and TRBJ2-1 provide the parts outside the CDR3, is DTGVSQNPRHKITKRGQNVTFRCDPISEHNRLYWYRQTLGQGPEFLTYFQNEAQLEKSRLLSDRFSAERPKGSFSTLEIQRTEQGDSAMYLCASSPRTLLDYNEQFFGPGTRLTVL.

This clonotype was recorded once. V gene TRBV6-2 or TRBV6-3 combines with J gene TRBJ2-7; TRBD1 agrees at 8 bases. Germline V CDR1 and CDR2: MNHEY, SVGEGT. The CDR3 runs 14 residues. With V trimmed by 0 bases and J by 5 bases, 3 bases remained unmatched. The CDR3 loop is CASSYSGQGHEQYF. The CDR3 coding sequence is TGTGCCAGCAGTTACTCAGGACAGGGCCACGAGCAGTACTTC.

Regarding this clonotype: The junction shows a germline mismatch at one end, possibly a read error. The chain links TRBV7-2 to TRBJ1-6, with D hard to call. The CDR3 is 11 amino acids. Looked up from germline, CDR1 is SGHTA and CDR2 is FQGNSA. The CDR3 DNA sequence: TGTGCCAGCGCCTATAATTCACCCCTTCACTTT. Its protein product is CASAYNSPLHF.

This clonotype has only a few counts. The chain is built from TRBV10-3 and TRBJ2-2; D is uncertain. The V and J ends lost 8 bases and 1 base respectively, with 11 bases between them. The germline V gene has CDR1 ENHRY and CDR2 SYGVKD. CDR3 length equals 14 residues. The CDR3 nucleotides read TGTGCCATCGCGGCCCAGAGGAACACCGGGGAGCTGTTTTTT. Residues: CAIAAQRNTGELFF.

V gene TRBV2 combines with J gene TRBJ2-7; 10 bases line up with TRBD1. Germline V gene data show CDR1 as SNHLY and CDR2 as FYNNEI. This CDR3 is built from 14 residues. Trimming removed 8 bases from V and 9 bases from J; junction bases left unmatched: 13. The DNA for the CDR3 is TGTGCCAGCGAGACCGGGACAGGGGACAACGGGCAGTACTTC. It codes for CASETGTGDNGQYF.

The chain has TRBV7-9 and TRBJ1-1; D remains unclear. The CDR3 is 10 residues long. The germline V and J ends were trimmed by 10 bases and 1 base, with 4 bases remaining between them. Looked up from germline, CDR1 is SEHNR and CDR2 is FQNEAQ (reference sequence). DNA for the CDR3: TGTGCCACCCAGAACACTGAAGCTTTCTTT. As protein: CATQNTEAFF.

The CDR3 region is CASSVITGGYTF. Written as DNA, the CDR3 is TGTGCCAGCAGTGTGATAACTGGTGGCTACACCTTC. V and J are TRBV2 and TRBJ1-2, with no clear D. Trimming stripped 4 bases from V and 7 bases from J, with 10 bases between. CDR1 is SNHLY, CDR2 FYNNEI, per germline. The CDR3 sequence is 12 residues long.

J is TRBJ2-7 and V is TRBV29-1; TRBD2 is a possible D gene (5 bases). This CDR3 region has 12 residues. Between the trimmed V and J ends, which lost 6 bases and 2 bases, there was a span of 11 bases. Per the germline V gene, CDR1 is SQVTM and CDR2 is ANQGSEA. CDR3 in amino acids: CSVREQAYEQYF. The DNA for the CDR3 is TGCAGCGTGAGGGAGCAGGCCTACGAGCAGTACTTC.

The J gene is TRBJ2-1, the V gene TRBV2; 7 bases line up with TRBD2. The CDR3 contains 13 residues. CDR1 and CDR2 (germline): SNHLY, FYNNEI. V was pared by 7 bases and J by 7 bases, with 7 bases of the junction left unmatched. The CDR3 bases are TGTGCCAGCATGCCGACTAGCTCAAATGAGCAGTTCTTC. Translated: CASMPTSSNEQFF.

The rearrangement uses TRBV25-1 and TRBJ2-7; no definite D call. Per the germline V gene, CDR1 is MGHDK and CDR2 is SYGVNS. The V and J ends lost 4 bases and 3 bases respectively, with 10 bases between them. The CDR3 spans 13 residues. The CDR3: CASSAPALYEQYF. CDR3 coding DNA: TGTGCCAGCAGTGCTCCGGCTCTCTACGAGCAGTACTTC.

The rearrangement links TRBV7-6 to TRBJ2-2; TRBD2 might be the D (6 bases). CDR1 and CDR2 from the germline V gene are SGHVS and FNYEAQ. Trimming removed 3 bases at V and 7 bases at J, with 6 bases between. This CDR3 has 12 amino acids. The CDR3 sequence: CASSFGGGELFF. The CDR3 nucleotides are TGTGCCAGCAGCTTCGGGGGCGGGGAGCTGTTTTTT.

The chain joins TRBV7-9 to TRBJ2-7; D perhaps matches TRBD2 (7 bases). This CDR3 has 15 residues. Deletions cut 2 bases from V and 6 bases from J, with 17 bases between. In germline, CDR1 is SEHNR, CDR2 FQNEAQ (reference sequence). In DNA form, the CDR3 reads TGTGCCAGCAGCTTACATAAGGCAGGGGAGGGCGAGCAGTACTTC. Its protein product is CASSLHKAGEGEQYF.

This clonotype was observed at least ten times. The rearrangement uses TRBV6-1 and TRBJ2-1; 10 bases map to TRBD2. The germline V gene has CDR1 MNHNS and CDR2 SASEGT. This CDR3 contains 13 residues. V lost 4 bases and J lost 9; bases outside the gene matches: 3. The CDR3 loop is CASSGGLAVEQFF. The CDR3 coding sequence is TGTGCCAGCAGTGGCGGACTAGCGGTTGAGCAGTTCTTC.

This chain links TRBV19 with TRBJ1-1; 11 positions match TRBD1. Trimming took 6 bases from V and 5 from J; bases not matched to a gene: 5. CDR1 LNHDA and CDR2 SQIVND come from the germline V gene (reference sequence). The CDR3 covers 14 residues. CDR3 coding DNA: TGTGCCAGTAGCCAGGACAGGGGGCTAACTGAAGCTTTCTTT. This gives the protein CASSQDRGLTEAFF.

The chain carries TRBV7-9 and TRBJ2-7; TRBD1 is a possible D gene (5 bases). Deletions cut 4 bases from V and 7 bases from J, with 8 bases between. Germline CDR1 reads SEHNR; CDR2 reads FQNEAQ (reference sequence). The CDR3 covers 11 residues. The CDR3 protein is CASSYQGEQYF. The CDR3, as DNA: TGTGCCAGCAGCTATCAGGGAGAGCAGTACTTC.